This is a list of T cell receptor beta chains from one sample in a study of Ad26.COV2.S vaccination and SARS-CoV-2 variants. Only in-frame clones appear in the TCRdb table, and some are missing; sequencing was by immunoSEQ multiplex PCR. The table includes fewer than 400,000 clones, roughly 90% detected once. The source was peripheral blood, collected in a trial of Ad26.COV2.S vaccine versus placebo. These receptors were collected from a person between 18 and 59 years old who received the Ad26.COV2.S COVID-19 vaccine or a placebo. CDR3s include the opening cysteine and the closing phenylalanine or tryptophan. Each record gives: V gene, clone size, D gene, J gene, CDR3 length, CDR3 protein, CDR3 DNA. The D gene is left open where the match is weak. Only part of the rows carry a size: once, few, many, or a class if the clone is expanded.

V: TRBV7-2; size: NA; D: TRBD2; J: TRBJ2-2; length: 16; CDR3: CASSTKREVPTGELFF; DNA: TGTGCCAGCAGCACTAAGCGGGAGGTCCCCACCGGGGAGCTGTTTTTT
V: TRBV7-9; size: NA; D: NA; J: TRBJ2-7; length: 12; CDR3: CASSFEGGEQYF; DNA: TGTGCCAGCAGCTTTGAGGGTGGAGAGCAGTACTTC
V: TRBV11-3; size: NA; D: NA; J: TRBJ2-1; length: 13; CDR3: CASSADRSGEQFF; DNA: TGTGCCAGCAGCGCAGACAGATCGGGTGAGCAGTTCTTC
V: TRBV29-1; size: NA; D: NA; J: TRBJ2-1; length: 12; CDR3: CSVLLSYNEQFF; DNA: TGCAGCGTTCTCTTATCCTACAATGAGCAGTTCTTC
V: TRBV9; size: once; D: NA; J: TRBJ1-3; length: 15; CDR3: CASSVDGFSGNTIYF; DNA: TGTGCCAGCAGCGTAGATGGTTTCTCTGGAAACACCATATATTTT
V: TRBV4-3; size: NA; D: NA; J: TRBJ1-1; length: 14; CDR3: CASSQDRGYTEAFF; DNA: TGCGCCAGCAGCCAAGATCGAGGTTACACTGAAGCTTTCTTT
V: TRBV11-2; size: once; D: TRBD2; J: TRBJ2-3; length: 17; CDR3: CASSRGGLAGGTDTQYF; DNA: TGTGCCAGCAGCCGCGGGGGACTAGCGGGGGGCACAGATACGCAGTATTTT
V: TRBV5-6; size: NA; D: NA; J: TRBJ2-1; length: 11; CDR3: CASSLYQEQFF; DNA: TGTGCCAGCAGCTTGTACCAAGAGCAGTTCTTC
V: TRBV23-1; size: NA; D: NA; J: TRBJ2-4; length: 14; CDR3: CASSHRSAKNIQYF; DNA: TGCGCCAGCAGTCACCGATCAGCCAAAAACATTCAGTACTTC
V: TRBV7-9; size: NA; D: TRBD2; J: TRBJ2-7; length: 14; CDR3: CASTRAGTSEEQYF; DNA: TGTGCCAGCACGCGAGCCGGGACTAGCGAAGAGCAGTACTTC
V: TRBV6-1; size: NA; D: NA; J: TRBJ2-7; length: 12; CDR3: CASSDRGLGQYF; DNA: TGTGCCAGCAGTGACAGGGGTCTAGGGCAGTACTTC
V: TRBV11-2; size: NA; D: NA; J: TRBJ2-3; length: 12; CDR3: CASSLGLDTQYF; DNA: TGTGCCAGCAGCTTAGGATTAGATACGCAGTATTTT
V: TRBV5-1; size: NA; D: NA; J: TRBJ1-4; length: 14; CDR3: CASSPGPISEKLFF; DNA: TGCGCCAGCAGTCCCGGGCCTATAAGTGAAAAACTGTTTTTT
V: TRBV7-9; size: NA; D: NA; J: TRBJ2-3; length: 12; CDR3: CASSSVGNTQYF; DNA: TGTGCCAGCAGCTCGGTGGGGAATACGCAGTATTTT
V: TRBV7-2; size: NA; D: NA; J: TRBJ2-1; length: 16; CDR3: CASRSDRPSSYNEQFF; DNA: TGTGCCAGCAGGTCAGACAGACCGAGCTCCTACAATGAGCAGTTCTTC
V: TRBV19; size: NA; D: NA; J: TRBJ2-6; length: 16; CDR3: CASSPYTLSGANVLTF; DNA: TGTGCCAGTAGTCCCTATACCCTCTCTGGGGCCAACGTCCTGACTTTC
V: TRBV7-9; size: NA; D: TRBD1; J: TRBJ1-1; length: 13; CDR3: CASSRTGYTEAFF; DNA: TGTGCCAGCAGCCGGACAGGATACACTGAAGCTTTCTTT
V: TRBV28; size: NA; D: NA; J: TRBJ2-6; length: 16; CDR3: CASSSYSPSGANVLTF; DNA: TGTGCCAGCAGTTCCTACAGTCCCTCTGGGGCCAACGTCCTGACTTTC
V: TRBV15; size: NA; D: NA; J: TRBJ2-2; length: 13; CDR3: CATSREGAGELFF; DNA: TGTGCCACCAGCAGAGAAGGGGCCGGGGAGCTGTTTTTT
V: TRBV7-9; size: NA; D: NA; J: TRBJ1-2; length: 11; CDR3: CASSMDSVNTF; DNA: TGTGCCAGCAGCATGGACAGTGTTAACACCTTC
V: TRBV12-3/TRBV12-4; size: once; D: TRBD1; J: TRBJ1-3; length: 12; CDR3: CASRTGAGTIYF; DNA: TGTGCCAGCAGAACAGGGGCAGGCACCATATATTTT
V: TRBV7-2; size: NA; D: NA; J: TRBJ1-1; length: 15; CDR3: CASSLKRGWQTEAFF; DNA: TGTGCCAGCAGCTTAAAAAGGGGATGGCAGACTGAAGCTTTCTTT
V: TRBV7-9; size: NA; D: TRBD1; J: TRBJ1-2; length: 13; CDR3: CASSRGRNYGYTF; DNA: TGTGCCAGCAGCAGGGGGCGGAACTATGGCTACACCTTC
V: TRBV6-5; size: NA; D: NA; J: TRBJ1-6; length: 13; CDR3: CASSYEDNSPLHF; DNA: TGTGCCAGCAGTTACGAGGATAATTCACCCCTCCACTTT
V: TRBV9; size: NA; D: TRBD2; J: TRBJ2-1; length: 16; CDR3: CASSGGPSGFYNEQFF; DNA: TGTGCCAGCAGCGGGGGGCCTAGCGGGTTTTACAATGAGCAGTTCTTC
V: TRBV4-3; size: once; D: NA; J: TRBJ1-1; length: 16; CDR3: CASSQGVLGGDTEAFF; DNA: TGCGCCAGCAGCCAAGGGGTGCTGGGAGGAGATACTGAAGCTTTCTTT
V: TRBV3-1/TRBV3-2; size: few; D: NA; J: TRBJ1-1; length: 13; CDR3: CASSQVGNTEAFF; DNA: TGTGCCAGCAGCCAAGTGGGGAACACTGAAGCTTTCTTT
V: TRBV12-5; size: NA; D: TRBD2; J: TRBJ2-3; length: 16; CDR3: CASGLVQLASTDTQYF; DNA: TGTGCTAGTGGTTTGGTGCAACTAGCGAGCACAGATACGCAGTATTTT
V: TRBV9; size: NA; D: TRBD2; J: TRBJ2-3; length: 16; CDR3: CASTHSGLAITDTQYF; DNA: TGTGCCAGCACCCATTCGGGACTAGCGATCACAGATACGCAGTATTTT
V: TRBV12-3/TRBV12-4; size: NA; D: NA; J: TRBJ1-1; length: 13; CDR3: CASSLIKNTEAFF; DNA: TGTGCCAGCAGTTTAATAAAGAACACTGAAGCTTTCTTT
V: TRBV15; size: NA; D: TRBD2; J: TRBJ2-3; length: 17; CDR3: CATSRAASGSYTDTQYF; DNA: TGTGCCACCAGCAGAGCGGCTAGCGGGAGTTACACAGATACGCAGTATTTT
V: TRBV18; size: NA; D: NA; J: TRBJ2-5; length: 14; CDR3: CASSPRRRVETQYF; DNA: TGTGCCAGCTCACCAAGGCGCAGGGTGGAGACCCAGTACTTC
V: TRBV6-6; size: NA; D: NA; J: TRBJ2-3; length: 15; CDR3: CASSPWTTPPDTQYF; DNA: TGTGCCAGCAGTCCTTGGACTACTCCCCCAGATACGCAGTATTTT
V: TRBV20-1; size: NA; D: NA; J: TRBJ2-3; length: 10; CDR3: CSPTQDTQYF; DNA: TGCAGTCCGACCCAAGATACGCAGTATTTT
V: TRBV7-9; size: NA; D: NA; J: TRBJ1-4; length: 12; CDR3: CASSWDEEKLFF; DNA: TGTGCCAGCAGCTGGGACGAGGAAAAACTGTTTTTT
V: TRBV3-1/TRBV3-2; size: NA; D: NA; J: TRBJ1-1; length: 15; CDR3: CASSQGMDGMTEAFF; DNA: TGTGCCAGCAGCCAAGGCATGGACGGTATGACTGAAGCTTTCTTT
V: TRBV5-5; size: NA; D: NA; J: TRBJ1-4; length: 12; CDR3: CASSLDGEKLFF; DNA: TGTGCCAGCAGCTTAGACGGCGAAAAACTGTTTTTT
V: TRBV4-1; size: NA; D: NA; J: TRBJ2-5; length: 11; CDR3: CASSLGETQYF; DNA: TGCGCCAGCAGCCTGGGGGAGACCCAGTACTTC
V: TRBV10-1; size: few; D: TRBD2; J: TRBJ2-1; length: 15; CDR3: CASSFTSGGAGEQFF; DNA: TGCGCCAGTTCGTTTACTAGCGGGGGGGCCGGTGAGCAGTTCTTC
V: TRBV12-3/TRBV12-4; size: few; D: NA; J: TRBJ1-2; length: 13; CDR3: CASSFKSRGGYTF; DNA: TGTGCCAGCAGTTTTAAAAGCAGGGGAGGCTACACCTTC
V: TRBV9; size: few; D: NA; J: TRBJ2-1; length: 13; CDR3: CASSPRVADEQFF; DNA: TGTGCCAGCAGCCCCCGTGTAGCCGATGAGCAGTTCTTC
V: TRBV13; size: NA; D: NA; J: TRBJ2-5; length: 16; CDR3: CASSLFGGRWKETQYF; DNA: TGTGCCAGCAGCTTATTTGGGGGGCGGTGGAAGGAGACCCAGTACTTC
V: TRBV28; size: NA; D: NA; J: TRBJ2-7; length: 14; CDR3: CASSLKGTDYEQYF; DNA: TGTGCCAGCAGTTTAAAAGGGACGGACTACGAGCAGTACTTC
V: TRBV12-3/TRBV12-4; size: NA; D: NA; J: TRBJ1-6; length: 12; CDR3: CASRLGVGTLHF; DNA: TGTGCCAGCCGCCTGGGTGTAGGGACCCTCCACTTT
V: TRBV19; size: NA; D: NA; J: TRBJ1-6; length: 13; CDR3: CASIKGFGSPLHF; DNA: TGTGCCAGTATAAAAGGGTTTGGTTCACCCCTCCACTTT
V: TRBV5-6; size: NA; D: TRBD2; J: TRBJ2-1; length: 17; CDR3: CASSLDWTSGTYNEQFF; DNA: TGTGCCAGCAGCCTAGACTGGACTAGCGGGACCTACAATGAGCAGTTCTTC
V: TRBV28; size: once; D: TRBD1; J: TRBJ1-4; length: 15; CDR3: CASSLATGVEEKLFF; DNA: TGTGCCAGCAGTTTAGCGACAGGGGTAGAGGAAAAACTGTTTTTT
V: TRBV30; size: NA; D: NA; J: TRBJ2-5; length: 13; CDR3: CASGGVGQGTQYF; DNA: TGTGCCAGTGGAGGAGTGGGCCAAGGGACCCAGTACTTC
V: TRBV19; size: NA; D: NA; J: TRBJ2-1; length: 13; CDR3: CASTHGLYNEQFF; DNA: TGTGCCAGTACCCATGGGCTGTACAATGAGCAGTTCTTC
V: TRBV18; size: NA; D: NA; J: TRBJ2-5; length: 15; CDR3: CASSPEGSVLKTQYF; DNA: TGTGCCAGCTCACCTGAGGGCTCGGTACTTAAGACCCAGTACTTC
V: TRBV5-1; size: NA; D: NA; J: TRBJ2-3; length: 14; CDR3: CASSLGYGGDTQYF; DNA: TGCGCCAGCAGCTTGGGTTATGGGGGGGATACGCAGTATTTT